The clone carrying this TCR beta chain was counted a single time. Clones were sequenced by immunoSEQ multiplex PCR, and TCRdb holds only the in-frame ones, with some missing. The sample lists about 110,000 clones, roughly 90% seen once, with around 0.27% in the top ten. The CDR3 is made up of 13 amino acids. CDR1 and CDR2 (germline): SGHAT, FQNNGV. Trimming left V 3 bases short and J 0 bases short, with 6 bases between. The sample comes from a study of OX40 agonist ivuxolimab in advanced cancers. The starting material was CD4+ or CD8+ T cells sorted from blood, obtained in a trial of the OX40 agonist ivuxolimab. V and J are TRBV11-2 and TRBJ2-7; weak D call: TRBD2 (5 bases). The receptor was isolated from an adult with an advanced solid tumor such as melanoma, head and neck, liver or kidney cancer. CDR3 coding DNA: TGTGCCAGCAGCTTTGGGAGCTCCTACGAGCAGTACTTC. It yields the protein CASSFGSSYEQYF.